These 25 T cell receptor beta chains came from one sample sequenced in a study of shared clonotypes between healthy human individuals. Assay: immunoSEQ multiplex PCR; the TCRdb copy retains only in-frame clones and omits some. The table lists a few hundred thousand clones, over 60% of them singletons. The sequencing sample was made of memory CD4+ T cells sorted from blood. The subset is: CD45RA-negative fraction. These receptors were obtained from a man between 25 and 39 years old in good health.

The CDR3 is CASSAGTNYGYTF. CDR3 DNA sequence: TGTGCCAGCTCTGCAGGGACCAACTATGGCTACACCTTC. The V call is TRBV2, the J call TRBJ1-2, with D possibly matching TRBD1 (5 bases). CDR3 size: 13 residues. CDR1 is SNHLY, CDR2 FYNNEI, per germline. V gave up 8 bases and J gave up 2 bases, with 12 bases separating them.

The chain carries TRBV25-1 and TRBJ2-7, with D perhaps being TRBD1 or TRBD2 (5 bases each). CDR1 and CDR2 from the germline V gene are MGHDK and SYGVNS. Trimming left V 4 bases short and J 4 bases short, with 14 bases between. The CDR3 extends over 14 amino acids. The CDR3: CASSVGTGLYEQYF. The CDR3 region has the DNA TGTGCCAGCAGTGTTGGGACGGGCCTTTACGAGCAGTACTTC.

This chain joins TRBV9 and TRBJ2-5; no firm D call. This CDR3 spans 11 amino acids. The V and J ends lost 3 bases and 5 bases respectively, with 5 bases between them. The V gene's germline CDR1 is SGDLS and CDR2 YYNGEE. The CDR3, as DNA: TGTGCCAGCAGCGCGGGCGAGACCCAGTACTTC. Amino acids: CASSAGETQYF.

The J gene is TRBJ2-1, the V gene TRBV6-1, with D possibly matching TRBD1 (5 bases). This CDR3 comprises 12 residues. Germline V lookup: CDR1 MNHNS, CDR2 SASEGT. V was pared by 8 bases and J by 3 bases, with 8 bases between. CDR3 coding DNA: TGTGCCAGCTCGGACAACTACAATGAGCAGTTCTTC. Protein sequence: CASSDNYNEQFF.

The CDR3 spells CASSTSGRANEQFF. The CDR3 region has the DNA TGTGCCAGTAGTACTAGCGGGAGGGCCAATGAGCAGTTCTTC. The chain couples TRBV19 to TRBJ2-1; 12 bases agree with TRBD2. Germline V gene sequence: CDR1 LNHDA, CDR2 SQIVND (reference sequence). CDR3 length: 14 residues. Trimming at V came to 4 bases and at J to 6 bases, leaving 1 base not matched to a gene.

This clone was seen ten or more times. The gene calls are TRBV5-1 and TRBJ2-1; 8 bases are a match to TRBD2. The CDR3 totals 14 residues. Germline V CDR1 and CDR2: SGHRS, YFSETQ. The ends lost 4 bases at V and 10 bases at J; junction bases unmatched: 10. The CDR3 loop reads CASSIEPAGAEQFF. As DNA, the CDR3 is TGCGCCAGCAGCATTGAACCAGCGGGAGCCGAGCAGTTCTTC.

V is TRBV6-1 and J is TRBJ2-7; D remains unclear. This CDR3 is built from 15 residues. Germline assignment: CDR1 MNHNS and CDR2 SASEGT. The V and J ends lost 5 bases and 5 bases respectively, with 19 bases between them. CDR3: CASSSGMGFPNEQYF. CDR3 nucleotide sequence: TGTGCCAGCAGTTCCGGTATGGGTTTTCCAAACGAGCAGTACTTC.

The gene calls are TRBV7-2 and TRBJ2-3; 8 bases match TRBD2. This CDR3 contains 15 residues. In germline, CDR1 is SGHTA, CDR2 FQGNSA. V shed 5 bases, J shed 2 bases, and the junction held 6 bases outside the gene matches. CDR3 DNA sequence: TGTGCCAGCAGCCTCCAAGCGGGAGCCACAGATACGCAGTATTTT. Translated, it gives CASSLQAGATDTQYF.

This rearrangement joins TRBV5-1 to TRBJ2-7, with TRBD1 as a possible D gene (6 bases). This CDR3 is built from 17 residues. The V end lost 0 bases, the J end lost 1 base, and 17 bases lay between the germline ends. The germline CDR1 and CDR2 sequences are SGHRS and YFSETQ. DNA for the CDR3: TGCGCCAGCAGCTTGGGGCTTACAGGGTCACGATCCTACGAGCAGTACTTC. It is translated as CASSLGLTGSRSYEQYF.

This clone has at least ten counts. The same CDR3 arises from other DNA sequences in this sample as well. The chain recombines TRBV27 with TRBJ1-1, with 10 bases identical to TRBD1. V lost 4 bases, J lost 5 bases, and 7 bases stayed unmatched. CDR1 MNHEY and CDR2 SMNVEV come from the germline V gene (reference sequence). This CDR3 spans 15 amino acids. The CDR3 DNA reads as TGTGCCAGCAGTTGGGGCGGACAGGGGGGAACTGAAGCTTTCTTT. This codes for CASSWGGQGGTEAFF.

The chain joins TRBV10-3 to TRBJ2-1; 9 bases are a match to TRBD2. V trimming: 7 bases; J trimming: 0 bases; junction bases outside the gene matches: 10. There are 17 residues in the CDR3. Germline values: CDR1 ENHRY, CDR2 SYGVKD. In DNA form, the CDR3 reads TGTGCCATCAAGGTTTCGGGTAGCGGGAGCTCCTACAATGAGCAGTTCTTC. Its protein is CAIKVSGSGSSYNEQFF.

This rearrangement joins TRBV5-1 to TRBJ1-4; D remains ambiguous. CDR3 length: 13 residues. Germline V gene data show CDR1 as SGHRS and CDR2 as YFSETQ. The V gene lost 7 bases and the J gene lost 8 bases, with 15 bases spanning the gap. The CDR3 DNA reads as TGCGCCAGCGCCCCCCAAGCAGAGGAAAAACTGTTTTTT. Protein: CASAPQAEEKLFF.

The rearrangement uses TRBV10-3 and TRBJ2-7; D not resolved. The V end was cut by 0 bases, the J end by 1 base, with 7 bases between. Germline CDR1 is ENHRY and CDR2 is SYGVKD. This CDR3 comprises 14 residues. CDR3 nucleotide sequence: TGTGCCATCAGTGAGTCCGACACTTCCTACGAGCAGTACTTC. It specifies CAISESDTSYEQYF.

This clone has just a few counts. The chain couples TRBV29-1 to TRBJ2-7; 14 bases map to TRBD2. Per germline, CDR1 SQVTM and CDR2 ANQGSEA. J lost 7 bases, V lost 7 bases, and 6 bases had no gene match. The CDR3 runs to 13 residues. The CDR3 protein is CSAGTSGSWEQYF. DNA of the CDR3: TGCAGCGCCGGGACTAGCGGGAGTTGGGAGCAGTACTTC.

In regard to this clone: One base separates it from a far larger clone, so it is likely a read error. The CDR3: CACFWGASSYNEQFF. CDR3 nucleotides: TGTGCCTGTTTTTGGGGAGCTAGCTCCTACAATGAGCAGTTCTTC. The chain combines TRBV5-4 with TRBJ2-1; tentative D call: TRBD2 (5 bases). CDR1 and CDR2 (germline): SGHNT, YYREEE (reference sequence). This CDR3 comprises 15 residues. The ends were cut back, 10 bases at V and 0 bases at J, with 17 bases in the middle.

This clone was counted once. This chain connects TRBV7-2 to TRBJ2-1; 7 nucleotides match TRBD2. The CDR3 covers 14 residues. Germline V gene sequence: CDR1 SGHTA, CDR2 FQGNSA. The ends lost 5 bases at V and 9 bases at J; junction bases unmatched: 10. CDR3 sequence: CASSPPGTIREQFF. The CDR3 nucleotides are TGTGCCAGCAGCCCCCCCGGGACTATCCGTGAGCAGTTCTTC.

The chain recombines TRBV11-2 with TRBJ2-5; D assignment may be TRBD1 or TRBD2 (6 bases each). This CDR3 has 15 residues. In germline, CDR1 is SGHAT, CDR2 FQNNGV. Between the trimmed V and J ends, which lost 5 bases and 5 bases, there was a span of 18 bases. The CDR3 here is CASSLQGRGRETQYF. In DNA form, the CDR3 reads TGTGCCAGCAGCCTTCAGGGGCGGGGTAGGGAGACCCAGTACTTC.

This clone was seen a single time. V gene TRBV11-2 combines with J gene TRBJ2-1, with 7 positions matching TRBD1. From germline, CDR1 is SGHAT and CDR2 FQNNGV. The CDR3 is 12 residues long. V shed 6 bases, J shed 8 bases, and the junction held 4 bases outside the gene matches. The CDR3: CASSSQGYEQFF. As DNA, the CDR3 is TGTGCCAGCAGTTCACAGGGGTATGAGCAGTTCTTC.

This clone was picked up a small number of times. This rearrangement joins TRBV7-2 to TRBJ2-7; D unresolved. The germline V gene has CDR1 SGHTA and CDR2 FQGNSA. This CDR3 comprises 12 residues. V was cut by 5 bases and J by 9 bases, with 14 bases left in between. This chain's CDR3 is CASSHGPAGQYF. CDR3 bases: TGTGCCAGCAGCCACGGGCCTGCCGGGCAGTACTTC.

The rearrangement joins TRBV5-1 to TRBJ1-4; 9 bases fit TRBD1. The CDR3 length is 16 residues. Trimming took 3 bases from V and 11 from J; bases not matched to a gene: 14. Germline CDR1 and CDR2: SGHRS and YFSETQ. In DNA form, the CDR3 reads TGCGCCAGCAGCTGGAATCCTACAGGGGGCGGTGGGAAACTGTTTTTT. Protein: CASSWNPTGGGGKLFF.

The gene calls are TRBV5-6 and TRBJ1-3, with D uncertain. The CDR3 covers 16 residues. Germline V lookup: CDR1 SGHDT, CDR2 YYEEEE. Deletions cut 1 base from V and 3 bases from J, with 14 bases between. The CDR3 nucleotides are TGTGCCAGCAGCTTGTCAGCGCCGGTTAGTGGAAACACCATATATTTT. It codes for CASSLSAPVSGNTIYF.

The rearrangement uses TRBV7-8 and TRBJ2-7, with TRBD2 matching 13 bases. The CDR3 contains 15 residues. Germline V gene sequence: CDR1 SGHVS, CDR2 FQNEAQ. V lost 3 bases and J lost 6; bases outside the gene matches: 5. Written as DNA, the CDR3 is TGTGCCAGCAGCTTTGGACTAGCGGGAGTGGGCGAGCAGTACTTC. Translated, it gives CASSFGLAGVGEQYF.

V gene TRBV21-1 combines with J gene TRBJ2-7. TRBV21-1 is deemed a pseudogene. This CDR3 contains 16 residues. CDR3 sequence (DNA): TGTGCCAGCAGCAAAGAGGTGGAACGTTGGTCCTACGAGCAGTACTTC. Translation: CASSKEVERWSYEQYF.

This clone was counted once. The genes are TRBV6-1 and TRBJ2-3; D may match TRBD1 or TRBD2 (6 bases each). The CDR3 extends over 13 amino acids. Trimming took off 11 bases at V and 6 bases at J, with 18 bases between the two ends. The germline CDR1 and CDR2 sequences are MNHNS and SASEGT. Written as DNA, the CDR3 is TGTGCCGGAGGGACACGGGGCATCGATACGCAGTATTTT. The encoded protein is CAGGTRGIDTQYF.

This clone was detected only a few times. This sequence joins TRBV9 and TRBJ2-4, with D maybe TRBD1 (5 bases). CDR1 is SGDLS, CDR2 YYNGEE, per germline. V lost 0 bases to trimming and J lost 5 bases, with 9 bases between them. The length of the CDR3 is 14 residues. The CDR3 region has the DNA TGTGCCAGCAGCGTAGAGCAGGGTGAAAACATTCAGTACTTC. Translation gives CASSVEQGENIQYF.